Detailed here is one TCR beta chain. Antigen: not known. The CDR3 is made up of 14 amino acids. Germline V gene sequence: CDR1 SGHDT, CDR2 YYEEEE. V was pared by 2 bases and J by 9 bases, with 7 bases of the junction left unmatched. This record belongs to a study of identical twins. Study-wide findings and caveats: Twin-shared out-of-frame alpha sequences showed excess low generation probability. Because invariant MAIT and iNKT cells could be present, zero-insertion analyses could be partly confounded. Conclusions came from cross-sectional statistical analysis, not from following the same donors. Where beta out-of-frame sequences were concerned, excess twin sharing was weaker.

TCRdb redid the calling of the 5' RACE reads with MiXCR, one entry per CDR3 protein. The sample has 200,000 to 250,000 distinct CDR3 sequences; 10% to 15% are singletons. The sample also formed part of further work on yellow fever vaccine responses in identical twins.

This chain joins TRBV5-6 and TRBJ2-1; 8 bases are a match to TRBD1. The sequencing sample was made of memory (CD45RO+) T cells sorted from blood. This sequence originates from a young woman in good health. In DNA form, the CDR3 reads TGTGCCAGCAGCTTTCAGGACAGGGTGGGTGAGCAGTTCTTC. This gives the protein CASSFQDRVGEQFF.